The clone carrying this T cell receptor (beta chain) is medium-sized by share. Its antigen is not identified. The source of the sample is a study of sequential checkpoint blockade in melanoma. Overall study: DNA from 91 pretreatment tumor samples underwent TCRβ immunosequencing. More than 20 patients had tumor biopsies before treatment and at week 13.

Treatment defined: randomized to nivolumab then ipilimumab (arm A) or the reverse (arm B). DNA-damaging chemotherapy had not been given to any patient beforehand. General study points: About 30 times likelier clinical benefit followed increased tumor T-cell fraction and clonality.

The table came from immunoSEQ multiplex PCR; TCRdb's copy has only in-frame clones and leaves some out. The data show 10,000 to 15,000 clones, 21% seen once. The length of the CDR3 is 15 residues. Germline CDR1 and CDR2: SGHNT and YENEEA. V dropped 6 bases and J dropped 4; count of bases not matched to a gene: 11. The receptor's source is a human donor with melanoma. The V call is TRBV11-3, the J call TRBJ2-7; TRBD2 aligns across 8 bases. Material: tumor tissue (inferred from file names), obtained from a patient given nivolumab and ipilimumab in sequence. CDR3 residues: CASSTSGTRGYEQYF. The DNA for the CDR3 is TGTGCCAGCAGTACTTCCGGGACTAGGGGATACGAGCAGTACTTC.